The TCR beta chain under discussion was sequenced for a study of T cell repertoires in cytomegalovirus infection. Study as a whole: Public TCR beta signatures marked donors with CMV infection and the matching HLA. Findings and caveats of the study: Identification of carriers of CMV plus the relevant HLA was achieved through cumulative public TCR beta family frequency. The response measured ex vivo was dominated by TCR beta clonotypes (HLA-C-restricted and CMV-specific).

The table lists this clonotype with a few counts. The antigen remains undetermined. The CDR3 sequence is 18 residues long. The junction had 14 bases not matched to a gene; V was cut back by 3 bases and J by 4 bases. Germline CDR1 is MNHNY and CDR2 is SVGAGI (reference sequence). TCRdb analysed the reads with MiXCR anew, one entry per CDR3 protein. The repertoire holds 300,000 or so distinct CDR3 sequences, with roughly a tenth as singletons. This sequence joins TRBV6-6 and TRBJ2-3, with 9 bases aligning to TRBD2. The clonotype comes from a human donor in good health (CMV status not recorded). Some clones in this sample may be carry-over from other donors' samples. The sequencing sample was made of PBMCs. DNA of the CDR3: TGTGCCAGCAGTTATGCTTCTTCGCTAGCGGGGATGTCAGATACGCAGTATTTT. Its protein product is CASSYASSLAGMSDTQYF.